Shown below are 15 T cell receptor beta chains from a single sample sequenced in a study of radiation and T cells in renal cell carcinoma. Time point reported: blood 4 weeks post-SBRT, at nephrectomy. Treatment denoted: 15 Gy SBRT to primary tumor, nephrectomy 4 weeks later. Method: immunoSEQ multiplex PCR; TCRdb's copy keeps in-frame clones and lacks some. The sample shows 150,000 or so clones, about 85% of them seen only once. Specimen: blood, collected from a patient whose treatment included radiotherapy and nephrectomy. These receptors were obtained from a woman aged 45-65 years with renal cell carcinoma.

The CDR3 bases are TGTGCCAGCAGTGAAGCGGCCAGGGGCAATCAGCCCCAGCATTTT. Amino acid sequence: CASSEAARGNQPQHF. The V and J genes are TRBV6-1 and TRBJ1-5; D is possibly TRBD1 (5 bases). This CDR3 spans 15 amino acids. Germline V lookup: CDR1 MNHNS, CDR2 SASEGT. V gave up 0 bases and J gave up 2 bases, with 8 bases separating them.

A remark on this clone: Other DNA sequences from this sample encode an identical CDR3 as well. The chain carries TRBV19 and TRBJ1-1, with 7 bases fitting TRBD1. The CDR3 runs to 13 residues. The germline V gene encodes CDR1 LNHDA and CDR2 SQIVND (reference sequence). Unmatched junction bases numbered 4, after V lost 4 bases and J lost 5 bases. CDR3 amino acids: CASSSTGDTEAFF. The CDR3, as DNA: TGTGCCAGTAGTAGCACAGGGGATACTGAAGCTTTCTTT.

V usage is TRBV6-1 and J usage is TRBJ2-5, with 7 bases that match TRBD1. This CDR3 is 15 amino acids long. V shed 8 bases, J shed 5 bases, and the junction held 14 bases outside the gene matches. Germline assignment: CDR1 MNHNS and CDR2 SASEGT. The CDR3 DNA follows: TGTGCCAGCCCTATGCGAAGGGGGCGTGAGGAGACCCAGTACTTC. Its protein product is CASPMRRGREETQYF.

V usage is TRBV7-2 and J usage is TRBJ2-6, with unresolved D. Germline CDR1 is SGHTA and CDR2 is FQGNSA. The CDR3 contains 13 residues. With 5 bases removed from V and 1 base from J, the gap between germline ends came to 3 bases. This chain's CDR3 is CASSRSGANVLTF. The DNA for the CDR3 is TGTGCCAGCAGCCGGTCTGGGGCCAACGTCCTGACTTTC.

The chain employs TRBV2 and TRBJ1-5, with TRBD1 matching 9 bases. The germline CDR1 and CDR2 sequences are SNHLY and FYNNEI. The CDR3 extends over 13 amino acids. Unmatched junction bases numbered 2, after V lost 5 bases and J lost 6 bases. In DNA form, the CDR3 reads TGTGCCAGCAGTACAGGGGGCGGTCAGCCCCAGCATTTT. The encoded protein is CASSTGGGQPQHF.

This clone appeared a single time. J is TRBJ1-1 and V is TRBV4-1, with a possible D match to TRBD1 (6 bases). CDR1 is MGHRA and CDR2 is YSYEKL in the germline V gene. This CDR3 has 15 amino acids. The ends were cut back, 3 bases at V and 4 bases at J, with 15 bases in the middle. The CDR3 DNA reads TGCGCCAGCAGCCATCCAGGGGTCCGGGTCACTGAAGCTTTCTTT. As protein: CASSHPGVRVTEAFF.

The chain combines TRBV30 with TRBJ2-7; 7 bases are a match to TRBD1. CDR3 size: 12 residues. In germline, CDR1 is GTSNPN, CDR2 SVGIG (reference sequence). V was pared by 5 bases and J by 8 bases, with 9 bases of the junction left unmatched. The CDR3 sequence is CAWEIYRGKQYF. The CDR3, as DNA: TGTGCCTGGGAGATCTACAGGGGAAAGCAGTACTTC.

In this sample, this clone turned up a few times. The rearrangement uses TRBV29-1 and TRBJ2-7; a possible D gene is TRBD2 (6 bases). V was cut by 4 bases and J by 9 bases, with 16 bases left in between. This CDR3 comprises 12 residues. Germline loops: CDR1 SQVTM, CDR2 ANQGSEA. The CDR3 is CSVAGTGAVQYF. The CDR3 DNA reads TGCAGCGTTGCGGGGACTGGGGCTGTGCAGTACTTC.

The chain is built from TRBV25-1 and TRBJ1-5, with D hard to call. The CDR3 has 12 residues. Looked up from germline, CDR1 is MGHDK and CDR2 is SYGVNS. Trimming took off 5 bases at V and 5 bases at J, with 7 bases between the two ends. The CDR3 DNA is TGTGCCAGCAGTTACTCCCATCAGCCCCAGCATTTT. This sequence encodes CASSYSHQPQHF.

The chain joins TRBV7-9 to TRBJ2-1, with unresolved D. CDR1 SEHNR and CDR2 FQNEAQ come from the germline V gene (reference sequence). Trimming left V 7 bases short and J 8 bases short, with 12 bases between. The CDR3 has 12 amino acids. CDR3 in amino acids: CASKGFADEQFF. The CDR3 nucleotides are TGTGCCAGCAAAGGCTTTGCTGATGAGCAGTTCTTC. Full variable domain (remainder filled in from reference TRBV7-9 and TRBJ2-1): DTGVSQNPRHKITKRGQNVTFRCDPISEHNRLYWYRQTLGQGPEFLTYFQNEAQLEKSRLLSDRFSAERPKGSFSTLEIQRTEQGDSAMYLCASKGFADEQFFGPGTRLTVL.

The V and J genes are TRBV2 and TRBJ1-2; 7 bases agree with TRBD1. The CDR3 consists of 13 residues. V shed 5 bases, J shed 7 bases, and the junction held 7 bases outside the gene matches. Per germline, CDR1 SNHLY and CDR2 FYNNEI. The CDR3: CASSYLQGSGYTF. The CDR3 nucleotides read TGTGCCAGCAGTTACCTACAGGGGAGTGGCTACACCTTC.

V gene TRBV18 combines with J gene TRBJ1-2, with TRBD1 matching over 9 bases. V dropped 6 bases and J dropped 2; count of bases not matched to a gene: 4. The CDR3 consists of 14 residues. Germline V gene lookup returns CDR1 KGHSH and CDR2 LQKENI. As DNA, the CDR3 is TGTGCCAGCTCCCTAGGACAGGGGAACTATGGCTACACCTTC. This encodes CASSLGQGNYGYTF.

This chain connects TRBV10-3 to TRBJ1-2, with D possibly being TRBD1 (5 bases). The germline V and J ends were trimmed by 0 bases and 8 bases, with 10 bases remaining between them. Germline CDR1 ENHRY, CDR2 SYGVKD. CDR3 length: 13 amino acids. As DNA, the CDR3 is TGTGCCATCAGTGAGTCGATAGGGGAAGGCTACACCTTC. Its protein is CAISESIGEGYTF.

This sequence joins TRBV19 and TRBJ2-7; TRBD1 agrees at 9 bases. Germline V gene lookup returns CDR1 LNHDA and CDR2 SQIVND (reference sequence). The CDR3 is 15 residues long. V gave up 1 base and J gave up 3 bases; unmatched junction bases: 4. The CDR3 bases are TGTGCCAGTAGTATAGCCACAGGGGGCCTCTACGAGCAGTACTTC. Translation gives CASSIATGGLYEQYF.

The rearrangement links TRBV18 to TRBJ1-1; D call uncertain. CDR3 length: 14 amino acids. V lost 4 bases and J 0 bases, leaving 9 bases between the germline ends. The germline V gene encodes CDR1 KGHSH and CDR2 LQKENI. CDR3 region: CASSQRSLNTEAFF. In nucleotides, the CDR3 is TGTGCCAGCTCACAGCGGAGTTTGAACACTGAAGCTTTCTTT.